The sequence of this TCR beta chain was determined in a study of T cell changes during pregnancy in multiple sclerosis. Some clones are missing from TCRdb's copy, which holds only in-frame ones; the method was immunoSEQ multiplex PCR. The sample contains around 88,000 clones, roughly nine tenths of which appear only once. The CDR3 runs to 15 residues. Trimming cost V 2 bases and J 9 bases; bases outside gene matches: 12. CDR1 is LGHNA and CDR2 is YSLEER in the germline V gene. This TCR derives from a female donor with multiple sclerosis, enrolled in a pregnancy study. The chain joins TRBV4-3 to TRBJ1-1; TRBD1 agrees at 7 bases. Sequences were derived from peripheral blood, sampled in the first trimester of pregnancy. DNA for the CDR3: TGCGCCAGCAGCCAACAGACAGGGCGGGTTTCGAAAGCTTTCTTT. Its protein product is CASSQQTGRVSKAFF.